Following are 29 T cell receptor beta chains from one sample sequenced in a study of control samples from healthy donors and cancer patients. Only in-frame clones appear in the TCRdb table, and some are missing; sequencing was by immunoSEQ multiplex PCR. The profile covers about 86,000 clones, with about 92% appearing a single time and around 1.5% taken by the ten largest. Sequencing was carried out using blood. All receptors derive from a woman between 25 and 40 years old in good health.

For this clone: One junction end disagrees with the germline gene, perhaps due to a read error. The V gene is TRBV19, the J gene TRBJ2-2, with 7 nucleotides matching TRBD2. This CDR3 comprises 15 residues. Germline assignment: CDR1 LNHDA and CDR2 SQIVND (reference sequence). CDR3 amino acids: CASTRGGGRVGELFF. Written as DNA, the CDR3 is TGCGCCAGTACTAGGGGCGGGGGTCGCGTCGGGGAGCTGTTTTTT.

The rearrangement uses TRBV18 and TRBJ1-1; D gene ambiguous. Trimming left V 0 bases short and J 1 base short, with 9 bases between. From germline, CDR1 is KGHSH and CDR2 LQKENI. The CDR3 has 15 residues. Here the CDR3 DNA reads TGTGCCAGCTCACCACCCCCGGGGAGGAACACTGAAGCTTTCTTT. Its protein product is CASSPPPGRNTEAFF.

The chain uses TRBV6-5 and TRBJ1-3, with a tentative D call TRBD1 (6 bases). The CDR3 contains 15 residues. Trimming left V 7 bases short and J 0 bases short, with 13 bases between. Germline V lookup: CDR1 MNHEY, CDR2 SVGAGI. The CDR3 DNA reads TGTGCCAGCATGCTACAGGGTTTCTCTGGAAACACCATATATTTT. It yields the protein CASMLQGFSGNTIYF.

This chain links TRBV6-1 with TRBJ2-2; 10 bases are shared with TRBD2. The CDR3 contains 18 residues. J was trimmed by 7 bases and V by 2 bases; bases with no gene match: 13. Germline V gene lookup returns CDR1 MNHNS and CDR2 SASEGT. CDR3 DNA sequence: TGTGCCAGCAGTGAAAAAAATCGGCTAGCGGGAGAGGACGGGGAGCTGTTTTTT. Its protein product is CASSEKNRLAGEDGELFF.

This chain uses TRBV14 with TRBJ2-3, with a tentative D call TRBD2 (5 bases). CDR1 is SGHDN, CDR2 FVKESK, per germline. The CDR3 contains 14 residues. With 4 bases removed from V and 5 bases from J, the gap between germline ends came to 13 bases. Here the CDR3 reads CASSLGLGGDTQYF. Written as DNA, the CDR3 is TGTGCCAGCAGCCTTGGGCTAGGAGGAGATACGCAGTATTTT. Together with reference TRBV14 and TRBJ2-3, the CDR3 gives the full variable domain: EAGVTQFPSHSVIEKGQTVTLRCDPISGHDNLYWYRRVMGKEIKFLLHFVKESKQDESGMPNNRFLAERTGGTYSTLKVQPAELEDSGVYFCASSLGLGGDTQYFGPGTRLTVL.

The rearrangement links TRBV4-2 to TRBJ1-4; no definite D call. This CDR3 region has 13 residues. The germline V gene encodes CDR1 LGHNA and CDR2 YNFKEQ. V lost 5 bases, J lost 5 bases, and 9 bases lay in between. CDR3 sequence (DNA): TGTGCCAGCAGCTCGTTGTCCAATGAAAAACTGTTTTTT. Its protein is CASSSLSNEKLFF.

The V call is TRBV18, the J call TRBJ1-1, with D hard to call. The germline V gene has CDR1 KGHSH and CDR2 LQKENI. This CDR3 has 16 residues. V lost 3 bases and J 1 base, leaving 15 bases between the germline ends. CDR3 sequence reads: CASSPRAQPSNTEAFF. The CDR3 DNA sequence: TGTGCCAGCTCACCCCGGGCCCAGCCTTCGAACACTGAAGCTTTCTTT.

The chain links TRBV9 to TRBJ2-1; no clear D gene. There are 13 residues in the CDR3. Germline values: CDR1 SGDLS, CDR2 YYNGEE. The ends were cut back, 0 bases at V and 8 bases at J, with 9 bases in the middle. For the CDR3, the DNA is TGTGCCAGCAGCGTAGGCCTAACCGATGAGCAGTTCTTC. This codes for CASSVGLTDEQFF.

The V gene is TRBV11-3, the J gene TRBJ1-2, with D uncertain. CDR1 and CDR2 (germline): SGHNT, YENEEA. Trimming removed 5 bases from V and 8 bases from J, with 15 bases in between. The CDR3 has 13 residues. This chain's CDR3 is CASSLPSGFGYTF. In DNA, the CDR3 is TGTGCCAGCAGCCTACCCTCTGGGTTCGGCTACACCTTC. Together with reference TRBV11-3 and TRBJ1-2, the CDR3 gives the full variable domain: EAGVVQSPRYKIIEKKQPVAFWCNPISGHNTLYWYLQNLGQGPELLIRYENEEAVDDSQLPKDRFSAERLKGVDSTLKIQPAELGDSAVYLCASSLPSGFGYTFGSGTRLTVV.

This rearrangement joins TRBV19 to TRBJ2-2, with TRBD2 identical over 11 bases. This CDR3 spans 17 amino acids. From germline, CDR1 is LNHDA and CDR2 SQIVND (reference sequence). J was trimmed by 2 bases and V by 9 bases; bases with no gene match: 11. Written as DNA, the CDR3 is TGTGCCAGGTACTCGTGGGGACTAGCGGTCAACACCGGGGAGCTGTTTTTT. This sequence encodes CARYSWGLAVNTGELFF.

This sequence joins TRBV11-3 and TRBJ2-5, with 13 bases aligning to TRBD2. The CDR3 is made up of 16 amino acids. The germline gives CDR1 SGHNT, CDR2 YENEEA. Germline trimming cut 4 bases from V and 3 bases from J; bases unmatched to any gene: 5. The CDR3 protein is CASSSRGLAGEETQYF. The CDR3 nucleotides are TGTGCCAGCAGCTCTAGAGGACTAGCGGGGGAAGAGACCCAGTACTTC. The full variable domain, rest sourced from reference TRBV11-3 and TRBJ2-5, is EAGVVQSPRYKIIEKKQPVAFWCNPISGHNTLYWYLQNLGQGPELLIRYENEEAVDDSQLPKDRFSAERLKGVDSTLKIQPAELGDSAVYLCASSSRGLAGEETQYFGPGTRLLVL.

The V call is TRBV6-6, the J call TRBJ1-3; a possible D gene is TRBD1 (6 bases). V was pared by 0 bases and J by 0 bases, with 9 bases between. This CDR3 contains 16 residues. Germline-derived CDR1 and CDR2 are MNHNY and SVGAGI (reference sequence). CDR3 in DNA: TGTGCCAGCAGTTACTCTCGGGGGCACTCTGGAAACACCATATATTTT. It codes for CASSYSRGHSGNTIYF.

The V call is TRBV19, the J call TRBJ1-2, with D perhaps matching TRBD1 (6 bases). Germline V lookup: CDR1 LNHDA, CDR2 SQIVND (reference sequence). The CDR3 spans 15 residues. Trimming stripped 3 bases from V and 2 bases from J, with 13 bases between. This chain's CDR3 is CASSIKGGANYGYTF. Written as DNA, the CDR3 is TGTGCCAGTAGTATCAAGGGGGGCGCGAACTATGGCTACACCTTC.

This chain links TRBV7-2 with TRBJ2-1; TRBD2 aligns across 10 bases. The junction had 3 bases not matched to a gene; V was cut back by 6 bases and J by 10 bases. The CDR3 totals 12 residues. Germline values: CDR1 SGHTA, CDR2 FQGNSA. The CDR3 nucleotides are TGTGCCAGCAGAGGACTAGCGGTAGAGCAGTTCTTC. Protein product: CASRGLAVEQFF.

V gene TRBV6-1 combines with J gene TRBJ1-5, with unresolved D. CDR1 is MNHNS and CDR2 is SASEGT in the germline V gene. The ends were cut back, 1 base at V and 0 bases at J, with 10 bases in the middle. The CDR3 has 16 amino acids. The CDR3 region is CASSEGGGYSNQPQHF. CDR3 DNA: TGTGCCAGCAGTGAAGGGGGAGGATATAGCAATCAGCCCCAGCATTTT.

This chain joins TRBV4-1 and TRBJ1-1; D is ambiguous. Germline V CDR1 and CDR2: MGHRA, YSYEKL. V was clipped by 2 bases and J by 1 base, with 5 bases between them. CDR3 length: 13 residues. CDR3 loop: CASSQRSNTEAFF. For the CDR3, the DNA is TGCGCCAGCAGCCAACGGTCGAACACTGAAGCTTTCTTT.

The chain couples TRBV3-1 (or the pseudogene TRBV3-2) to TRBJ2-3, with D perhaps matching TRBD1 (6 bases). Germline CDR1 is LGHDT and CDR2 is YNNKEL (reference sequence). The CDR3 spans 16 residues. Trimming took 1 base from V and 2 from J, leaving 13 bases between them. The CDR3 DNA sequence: TGTGCCAGCAGCCAAGTGTCGGCAGGGGTCACAGATACGCAGTATTTT. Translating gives CASSQVSAGVTDTQYF.

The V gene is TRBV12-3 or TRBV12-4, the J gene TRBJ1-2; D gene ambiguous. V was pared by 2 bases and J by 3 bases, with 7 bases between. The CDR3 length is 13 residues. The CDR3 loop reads CASSLRSHYGYTF. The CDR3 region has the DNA TGTGCCAGCAGTTTAAGATCCCACTATGGCTACACCTTC.

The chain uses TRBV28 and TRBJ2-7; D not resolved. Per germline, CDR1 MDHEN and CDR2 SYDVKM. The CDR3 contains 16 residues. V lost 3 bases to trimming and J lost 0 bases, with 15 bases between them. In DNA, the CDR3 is TGTGCCAGCAGTTTGAGACACGGCCTGGTCTCCTACGAGCAGTACTTC. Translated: CASSLRHGLVSYEQYF.

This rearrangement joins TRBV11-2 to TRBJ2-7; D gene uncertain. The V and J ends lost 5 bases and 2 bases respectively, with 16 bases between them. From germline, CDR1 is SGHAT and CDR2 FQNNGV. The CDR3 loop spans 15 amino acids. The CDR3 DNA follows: TGTGCCAGCAGCCCCCATCCAGGCACTGCCTACGAGCAGTACTTC. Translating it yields CASSPHPGTAYEQYF. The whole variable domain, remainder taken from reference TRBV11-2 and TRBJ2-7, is EAGVAQSPRYKIIEKRQSVAFWCNPISGHATLYWYQQILGQGPKLLIQFQNNGVVDDSQLPKDRFSAERLKGVDSTLKIQPAKLEDSAVYLCASSPHPGTAYEQYFGPGTRLTVT.

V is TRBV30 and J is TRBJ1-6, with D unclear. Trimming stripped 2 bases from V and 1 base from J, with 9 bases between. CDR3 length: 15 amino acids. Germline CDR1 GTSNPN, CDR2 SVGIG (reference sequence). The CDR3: CAWSLSGSYNSPLHF. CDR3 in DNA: TGTGCCTGGAGTCTTAGTGGGTCCTATAATTCACCCCTCCACTTT. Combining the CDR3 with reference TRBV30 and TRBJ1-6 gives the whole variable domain SQTIHQWPATLVQPVGSPLSLECTVEGTSNPNLYWYRQAAGRGLQLLFYSVGIGQISSEVPQNLSASRPQDRQFILSSKKLLLSDSGFYLCAWSLSGSYNSPLHFGNGTRLTVT.

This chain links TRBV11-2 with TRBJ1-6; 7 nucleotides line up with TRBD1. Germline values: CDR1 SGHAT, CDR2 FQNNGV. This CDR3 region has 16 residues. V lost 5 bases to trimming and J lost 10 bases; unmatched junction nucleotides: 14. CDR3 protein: CASSPGGGGESSPLHF. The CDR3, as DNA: TGTGCCAGCAGCCCTGGGGGAGGGGGCGAGAGCTCACCCCTCCACTTT.

The CDR3 loop is CASSSGANTEAFF. The CDR3 DNA reads TGTGCCAGCAGCTCCGGGGCGAACACTGAAGCTTTCTTT. This chain joins TRBV11-3 and TRBJ1-1, with D tentatively TRBD1 (5 bases). Germline assignment: CDR1 SGHNT and CDR2 YENEEA. Trimming shortened V by 4 bases and J by 1 base, and 7 bases separated the two germline ends. This CDR3 has 13 residues.

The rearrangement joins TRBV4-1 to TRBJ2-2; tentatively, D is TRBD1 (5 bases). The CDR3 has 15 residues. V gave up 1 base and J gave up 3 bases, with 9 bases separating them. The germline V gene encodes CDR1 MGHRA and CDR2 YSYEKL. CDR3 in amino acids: CASSQGRADTGELFF. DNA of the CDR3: TGCGCCAGCAGCCAAGGCAGGGCCGACACCGGGGAGCTGTTTTTT.

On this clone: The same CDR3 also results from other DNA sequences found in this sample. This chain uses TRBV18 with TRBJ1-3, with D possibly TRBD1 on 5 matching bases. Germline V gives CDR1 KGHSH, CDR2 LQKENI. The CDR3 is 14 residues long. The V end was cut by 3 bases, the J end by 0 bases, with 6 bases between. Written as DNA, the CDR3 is TGTGCCAGCTCACCGCAGGGCTCTGGAAACACCATATATTTT. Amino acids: CASSPQGSGNTIYF. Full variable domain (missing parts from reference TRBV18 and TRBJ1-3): NAGVMQNPRHLVRRRGQEARLRCSPMKGHSHVYWYRQLPEEGLKFMVYLQKENIIDESGMPKERFSAEFPKEGPSILRIQQVVRGDSAAYFCASSPQGSGNTIYFGEGSWLTVV.

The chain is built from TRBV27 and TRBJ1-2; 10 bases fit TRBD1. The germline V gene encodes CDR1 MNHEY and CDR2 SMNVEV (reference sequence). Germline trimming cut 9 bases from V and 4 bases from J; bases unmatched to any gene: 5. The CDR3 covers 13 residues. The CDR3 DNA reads TGTGCCAGTTGGGGACAGGGGATCTATGGCTACACCTTC. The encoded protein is CASWGQGIYGYTF.

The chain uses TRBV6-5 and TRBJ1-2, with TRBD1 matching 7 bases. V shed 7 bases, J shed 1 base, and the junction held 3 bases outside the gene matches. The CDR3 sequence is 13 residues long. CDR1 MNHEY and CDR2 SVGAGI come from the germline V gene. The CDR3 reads CASTDRDNYGYTF. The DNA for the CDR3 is TGTGCCAGCACCGACAGGGATAACTATGGCTACACCTTC.

For the CDR3, the DNA is TGTGCCATCACCGCCGGACAGGGCGCCTATGGCTACACCTTC. Amino acids: CAITAGQGAYGYTF. This chain uses TRBV10-3 with TRBJ1-2; 8 bases match TRBD1. CDR3 length equals 14 residues. J lost 4 bases, V lost 7 bases, and 8 bases had no gene match. Germline V lookup: CDR1 ENHRY, CDR2 SYGVKD.

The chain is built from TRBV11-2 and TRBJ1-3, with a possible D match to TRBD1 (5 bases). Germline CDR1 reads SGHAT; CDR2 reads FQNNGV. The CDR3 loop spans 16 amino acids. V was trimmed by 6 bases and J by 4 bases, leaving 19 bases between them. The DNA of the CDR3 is TGTGCCAGCAGGACCGCTAGCCAGGGTAACGGAAACACCATATATTTT. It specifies CASRTASQGNGNTIYF.